These T cell receptor beta chains were read from a single sample in a study of shared clonotypes between healthy human individuals. Clones were sequenced by immunoSEQ multiplex PCR, and TCRdb holds only the in-frame ones, with some missing. The data contain about 1.1 million clones, 75% to 80% of them singletons. Sequencing input: memory CD4+ T cells from PBMCs. The receptors originated from a man aged 18-30 years in good health. Some clones in this sample may be carry-over from other donors' samples. Each CDR3 is given with its conserved first and last residue. A D gene is named only where the DNA matches it firmly. Clone size appears in some rows only: once, few, many, or a class for an expanded clone.

v_call,d_call,j_call,clone_size,cdr3_nt,cdr3_aa
TRBV4-3,.,TRBJ2-3,few,TGCGCCAGCAGCCAACAGGGGGATAGCGGGATCGGCACAGATACGCAGTATTTT,CASSQQGDSGIGTDTQYF
TRBV5-1,TRBD2,TRBJ2-5,.,TGCGCCAGCAGCTTAAGACTAGCGGGCTTTCAAGAGACCCAGTACTTC,CASSLRLAGFQETQYF
TRBV2,TRBD1,TRBJ1-1,.,TGTGCCAGCAGTGCCACAGGGGATACTGAAGCTTTCTTT,CASSATGDTEAFF
TRBV7-2,.,TRBJ1-4,.,TGTGCCAGTAGCTTCGCGGGGCTTACCAATGAAAAACTGTTTTTT,CASSFAGLTNEKLFF
TRBV7-9,TRBD2,TRBJ2-3,.,TGTGCCAGCAGCTCCTTCGGACTAGCGGGAGGTCTGACGCAGTATTTT,CASSSFGLAGGLTQYF
TRBV18,.,TRBJ1-5,.,TGTGCCAGCTCGCCCGGGACCAGCAATCAGCCCCAGCATTTT,CASSPGTSNQPQHF
TRBV7-9,.,TRBJ1-1,few,TGTGCCAGCACCGCACAGGGAAACACTGAAGCTTTCTTT,CASTAQGNTEAFF
TRBV9,TRBD2,TRBJ2-1,.,TGTGCCAGCAGCCCCCGGACTAGCGGGAACAATGAGCAGTTCTTC,CASSPRTSGNNEQFF
TRBV9,.,TRBJ1-2,.,TGTGCCAGCAGTCGGTCGCAAGGTAACTATGGCTACACCTTC,CASSRSQGNYGYTF
TRBV29-1,.,TRBJ2-3,.,TGCAGCGCCCAAGGGGAACCGTCCCTTTTTCTAACAGATACGCAGTATTTT,CSAQGEPSLFLTDTQYF
TRBV2,TRBD2,TRBJ2-5,few,TGTGCCAGCACTGAACTAGCGGGAGAGGGCCTCCAAGAGACCCAGTACTTC,CASTELAGEGLQETQYF
TRBV2,.,TRBJ2-5,.,TGTGCCAGCAGTGAGGACGGACCCGAAGGGACCCAGTACTTC,CASSEDGPEGTQYF
TRBV25-1,.,TRBJ1-2,.,TGTGCCAGCAGTGTGGGCGCGAAGGCAAGTGGCTACACCTTC,CASSVGAKASGYTF
TRBV30,.,TRBJ1-4,.,TGTGCCTGGAGTGTTTGGGGGGCTAATGAAAAACTGTTTTTT,CAWSVWGANEKLFF
TRBV25-1,.,TRBJ2-7,.,TGTGCCAGCAGTGTTCATTCCTACGAGCAGTACTTC,CASSVHSYEQYF
TRBV7-3,TRBD2,TRBJ2-1,.,TGTGCCAGCAGCTTAACCCCTAGCGGGGCCTACAATGAGCAGTTCTTC,CASSLTPSGAYNEQFF
TRBV5-6,.,TRBJ1-6,.,TGTGCCAGCAGCTTGGGATCCTCCTATAATTCACCCCTCCACTTT,CASSLGSSYNSPLHF
TRBV28,.,TRBJ2-1,.,TGTGCCAGCAGGGGACTGGTCTATTTGAGTGAGCAGTTCTTC,CASRGLVYLSEQFF
TRBV5-4,.,TRBJ1-1,.,TGTGCCAGCAGCCCCGGGCCCTTGGGAATGAACACTGAAGCTTTCTTT,CASSPGPLGMNTEAFF
TRBV28,.,TRBJ2-3,once,TGTGCCAGCAGTTTGCCGAGGACAGATAGCACAGATACGCAGTATTTT,CASSLPRTDSTDTQYF
TRBV7-3,.,TRBJ2-1,many,TGTGCCAGCAGCGTAGGGTACAATGAGCAGTTCTTC,CASSVGYNEQFF
TRBV15,TRBD2,TRBJ2-7,.,TGTGCCACCAGCAGGGCGACTAGCGGGAGGGCTTACGAGCAGTACTTC,CATSRATSGRAYEQYF
TRBV5-4,.,TRBJ2-3,.,TGTGCCAGCAGCTTACCTGGTGGGTCATTCCATACGCAGTATTTT,CASSLPGGSFHTQYF
TRBV27,.,TRBJ2-7,.,TGTGCCAGCAGTCGCCGGACAACCGAGTACGAGCAGTACTTC,CASSRRTTEYEQYF
TRBV6-1,.,TRBJ1-2,.,TGTGCCAGCAGTGAAGGGAGGGGCCCTAACTATGGCTACACCTTC,CASSEGRGPNYGYTF
TRBV5-4,.,TRBJ2-1,.,TGTGCCAGCAGCCCGGAACAGCGGGACAAACAGTTCTTC,CASSPEQRDKQFF
TRBV11-3,.,TRBJ2-7,.,TGTGCCAGCAGCTTAGGACTAGCCTACGAGCAGTACTTC,CASSLGLAYEQYF
TRBV18,TRBD2,TRBJ2-5,few,TGTGCCAGCTCACGTGATAGCGGGCCTCAAGAGACCCAGTACTTC,CASSRDSGPQETQYF
TRBV29-1,.,TRBJ2-5,once,TGCAGCGTGGCCCGGGACTCCTATCGTCAAGAGACCCAGTACTTC,CSVARDSYRQETQYF
TRBV27,.,TRBJ2-3,.,TGTGCCAGCAGTAGACTACTCACAGATACGCAGTATTTT,CASSRLLTDTQYF
TRBV9,.,TRBJ2-3,.,TGTGCCAGCAGCGTAGCTATGGGGGAGGGCACAGATACGCAGTATTTT,CASSVAMGEGTDTQYF
TRBV5-1,.,TRBJ2-7,.,TGCGCCAGCAGCTTGGGGGACTCCCGAGGGTACGAGCAGTACTTC,CASSLGDSRGYEQYF
TRBV7-9,.,TRBJ1-1,.,TGTGCCAGCAGCCCTGACACCCGGGTCACTGAAGCTTTCTTT,CASSPDTRVTEAFF
TRBV7-3,.,TRBJ1-1,.,TGTGCCAGCAGCGCCTCCCCGAACACTGAAGCTTTCTTT,CASSASPNTEAFF
TRBV28,TRBD1,TRBJ2-4,few,TGTGCCAGCAGTTCGCCGACAGGGGGCCTCAAAAACATTCAGTACTTC,CASSSPTGGLKNIQYF
TRBV18,.,TRBJ2-1,once,TGTGCCAGCTCACCTCCGGGACCTTCCAATGAGCAGTTCTTC,CASSPPGPSNEQFF
TRBV6-5,TRBD1,TRBJ2-7,.,TGTGCCAGCAGTTACTCGAGGGACAGGGGGACACAGCAGTACTTC,CASSYSRDRGTQQYF
TRBV5-1,.,TRBJ1-5,.,TGCGCCAGCAGCTTCGGGGTGGATCAGCCCCAGCATTTT,CASSFGVDQPQHF
TRBV10-3,.,TRBJ1-3,.,TGTGCCATCAGTGACAGCTCTGGAAACACCATATATTTT,CAISDSSGNTIYF
TRBV6-1,.,TRBJ2-7,.,TGTGCCAGCACCCCTCTCCCCTACGAGCAGTACTTC,CASTPLPYEQYF
TRBV6-5,TRBD1,TRBJ2-7,.,TGTGCCAGCAGCCGCGGACAGGGGAGCTCCTACGAGCAGTACTTC,CASSRGQGSSYEQYF
TRBV9,.,TRBJ1-3,.,TGTGCCAGCAGCCCTGATGCGGGGGGAAACACCATATATTTT,CASSPDAGGNTIYF
TRBV4-3,.,TRBJ1-2,.,TGCGCCAGCAGCCAAGAGGTTCTGGGAGGGTTCTATGGCTACACCTTC,CASSQEVLGGFYGYTF
TRBV2,TRBD2,TRBJ2-5,.,TGTGCCAGCCCGGGGACTAGCGGGAGGGCCAAACAAGAGACCCAGTACTTC,CASPGTSGRAKQETQYF
TRBV7-2,TRBD2,TRBJ2-7,once,TGTGCCAGCAGCGCCACTCTAGCGGGAGTCGGCGAGCAGTACTTC,CASSATLAGVGEQYF
TRBV7-8,TRBD2,TRBJ2-2,.,TGTGCCAGCAGCCCGAGCGGGAGGGCCGGCGGGGAGCTGTTTTTT,CASSPSGRAGGELFF
TRBV28,.,TRBJ2-4,.,TGTGCCAGCAGTTTAGCGCACCAGTTGACCCCGGCTCGAGCCAAAAACATTCAGTACTTC,CASSLAHQLTPARAKNIQYF
TRBV7-2,.,TRBJ2-7,.,TGTGCCAGCAGCACCTCCGTCGGGGAATACTACGAGCAGTACTTC,CASSTSVGEYYEQYF
TRBV30,.,TRBJ1-1,.,TGTGCCTGGACTCGTCAGTCGAACACTGAAGCTTTCTTT,CAWTRQSNTEAFF
TRBV4-2,TRBD1,TRBJ1-2,.,TGTGCCAGCAGCCAAGGGGGACAGTCAGACTATGGCTACACCTTC,CASSQGGQSDYGYTF
TRBV6-5,.,TRBJ1-1,.,TGTGCCAGCAGGTTCGCTGACGGTTTAAACACTGAAGCTTTCTTT,CASRFADGLNTEAFF
TRBV7-2,TRBD2,TRBJ2-5,.,TGTGCCAGCAGCTTAGGCGGGAGGTCTGAAGAGACCCAGTACTTC,CASSLGGRSEETQYF
TRBV21-1,.,TRBJ1-2,.,TGTGCCAGCAGCAAAAGGTCGGGGGACAGGGCCTATGGCTACACCTTC,CASSKRSGDRAYGYTF
TRBV6-1,.,TRBJ2-3,.,TGTGCCAGCATCCGAGGACGGCTATTCACAGATACGCAGTATTTT,CASIRGRLFTDTQYF
TRBV5-4,TRBD2,TRBJ2-1,.,TGTGCCAGCAGCTCTCCCGGGAGCGGGAGCTCGTACAATGAGCAGTTCTTC,CASSSPGSGSSYNEQFF
TRBV10-2,.,TRBJ1-1,many,TGCGCCAGCAGTGAGCAGCGAGCTTTCTTT,CASSEQRAFF
TRBV5-1,TRBD2,TRBJ2-1,.,TGCGCCAGCAGCCTTAGCGGGACTCCGAATGAGCAGTTCTTC,CASSLSGTPNEQFF
TRBV11-1,TRBD2,TRBJ2-2,.,TGTGCCAGCAGCTCGACTAGCGGGAGGGGAACCGGGGAGCTGTTTTTT,CASSSTSGRGTGELFF
TRBV30,.,TRBJ2-1,.,TGTGCCTGGAGCTCTGGTGGGAGCTCCTACAATGAGCAGTTCTTC,CAWSSGGSSYNEQFF
TRBV28,.,TRBJ2-6,many,TGTGCCAGCAGTTTTGGTGCCTCTGGGGCCAACGTCCTGACTTTC,CASSFGASGANVLTF